The 10 T cell receptor beta chains given below trace back to one sample, sequenced in a study of siplizumab effects on memory and regulatory T cells. The protocol was immunoSEQ multiplex PCR, while the TCRdb copy is restricted to in-frame clones and leaves out a portion. Among about 72,000 clones listed, about 89% were seen once. Source material: CD8+ T cells sorted from blood. Receptors were obtained from a human donor in good health.

This clone was counted many times. Other DNA variants within this sample encode the same CDR3. CDR3: CASSDSSTGELFF. As DNA, the CDR3 is TGTGCCAGCAGTGACTCTAGCACCGGGGAGCTGTTTTTT. The chain links TRBV6-4 to TRBJ2-2; D ambiguous. The germline gives CDR1 MRHNA, CDR2 SNTAGT. With 0 bases removed from V and 4 bases from J, the gap between germline ends came to 3 bases. The CDR3 has 13 amino acids.

This chain uses TRBV19 with TRBJ2-7; 10 nucleotides align to TRBD2. The CDR3 length is 14 residues. CDR1 and CDR2 from the germline V gene are LNHDA and SQIVND (reference sequence). The V gene end was trimmed by 5 bases and the J gene end by 5 bases; junction bases not matched to a gene: 6. The CDR3 region is CASSRPGLANEQYF. The CDR3 DNA reads as TGTGCCAGTAGTCGTCCGGGACTAGCGAACGAGCAGTACTTC.

The rearrangement joins TRBV9 to TRBJ2-6; TRBD1 aligns across 9 bases. Germline V gives CDR1 SGDLS, CDR2 YYNGEE. J gave up 3 bases and V 6 bases, and 7 bases lay outside the gene matches. The CDR3 has 16 amino acids. CDR3 DNA: TGTGCCAGCACCGACAGGGGGGGGCTTGGGGCCAACGTCCTGACTTTC. This translates into CASTDRGGLGANVLTF.

The chain has TRBV6-5 and TRBJ1-1; D gene uncertain. The germline V gene encodes CDR1 MNHEY and CDR2 SVGAGI. The CDR3 has 14 amino acids. The germline V and J ends were trimmed by 6 bases and 6 bases, with 17 bases remaining between them. This chain's CDR3 is CASRETGVVSEAFF. DNA of the CDR3: TGTGCCAGCAGAGAAACCGGGGTGGTTTCTGAAGCTTTCTTT.

V is TRBV6-1 and J is TRBJ2-1, with 10 bases lining up with TRBD2. Germline CDR1 is MNHNS and CDR2 is SASEGT. This CDR3 contains 16 residues. Trimming removed 0 bases from V and 9 bases from J; junction bases left unmatched: 8. CDR3 sequence: CASSEAVPSGGPEQFF. The CDR3, as DNA: TGTGCCAGCAGTGAAGCGGTACCTAGCGGGGGACCTGAGCAGTTCTTC.

The rearrangement joins TRBV27 to TRBJ2-1; TRBD1 might be the D (6 bases). V lost 8 bases to trimming and J lost 0 bases, with 26 bases between them. Germline CDR1 and CDR2: MNHEY and SMNVEV (reference sequence). The CDR3 runs 19 residues. The CDR3 loop reads CASSQILQGRISSYNEQFF. The DNA for the CDR3 is TGTGCCAGCTCCCAAATCCTCCAGGGGCGCATAAGCTCCTACAATGAGCAGTTCTTC.

The V and J genes are TRBV19 and TRBJ2-7; D not resolved. The CDR3 runs 13 residues. CDR1 is LNHDA, CDR2 SQIVND, per germline (reference sequence). V was shortened by 0 bases and J by 3 bases, with 6 bases between the two germline ends. CDR3 bases: TGTGCCAGTAGTATAGATTGGGACTACGAGCAGTACTTC. It specifies CASSIDWDYEQYF. The whole variable domain, filled in from reference TRBV19 and TRBJ2-7, reads DGGITQSPKYLFRKEGQNVTLSCEQNLNHDAMYWYRQDPGQGLRLIYYSQIVNDFQKGDIAEGYSVSREKKESFPLTVTSAQKNPTAFYLCASSIDWDYEQYFGPGTRLTVT.

This chain joins TRBV6-1 and TRBJ1-5; D is uncertain. The CDR3 is 15 residues long. Per the germline V gene, CDR1 is MNHNS and CDR2 is SASEGT. V gave up 2 bases and J gave up 2 bases, with 10 bases separating them. The CDR3 reads CASSEWGGGNQPQHF. Written as DNA, the CDR3 is TGTGCCAGCAGTGAATGGGGAGGTGGCAATCAGCCCCAGCATTTT.

The rearrangement links TRBV7-6 to TRBJ2-3, with 10 bases matching TRBD1. In germline, CDR1 is SGHVS, CDR2 FNYEAQ. The trim removed 4 bases at V and 6 bases at J, leaving 1 base unmatched. This CDR3 is 13 amino acids long. The CDR3 coding sequence is TGTGCCAGCAGCTGGACAGGGGGGGATACGCAGTATTTT. This codes for CASSWTGGDTQYF. The variable domain in full, completed from reference TRBV7-6 and TRBJ2-3, reads GAGVSQSPRYKVTKRGQDVALRCDPISGHVSLYWYRQALGQGPEFLTYFNYEAQQDKSGLPNDRFSAERPEGSISTLTIQRTEQRDSAMYRCASSWTGGDTQYFGPGTRLTVL.

The table lists this clone with a count of one. The V gene is TRBV7-9, the J gene TRBJ2-7, with D hard to call. CDR1 is SEHNR and CDR2 is FQNEAQ in the germline V gene (reference sequence). CDR3 size: 12 residues. V gave up 8 bases and J gave up 0 bases, with 8 bases separating them. Here the CDR3 reads CASAGVSYEQYF. The CDR3 bases are TGTGCCAGCGCTGGGGTCTCCTACGAGCAGTACTTC.